This TCR beta chain was identified during a study of T cell changes during pregnancy in multiple sclerosis. Some clones are missing from TCRdb's copy, which holds only in-frame ones; the method was immunoSEQ multiplex PCR. The sample lists 35,000 to 40,000 clones; under 95% were seen once. Germline CDR1 SGHNT, CDR2 YYREEE (reference sequence). The CDR3 loop spans 15 amino acids. V dropped 3 bases and J dropped 4; count of bases not matched to a gene: 9. The chain has TRBV5-4 and TRBJ1-2; 7 bases align to TRBD1. Material: CD8+ T cells from peripheral blood mononuclear cells, obtained in the third trimester of pregnancy. The TCR was taken from a female donor with multiple sclerosis, enrolled in a pregnancy study. CDR3 nucleotides: TGTGCCAGCAGCTCCCGGGACAGAAACCCCTATGGCTACACCTTC. Residues: CASSSRDRNPYGYTF.